This T cell receptor beta chain was sequenced for a study of T cell repertoires in cytomegalovirus infection. Looking at the study overall: Public TCR beta signatures provided an indication of both CMV infection and a matching HLA type. Study-wide results and limits: The ex vivo response was dominated by HLA-C-restricted CMV-specific TCR beta clonotypes.

With regard to this clonotype: The antigen is undetermined.

Deletions cut 7 bases from V and 7 bases from J, with 16 bases between. The CDR3 totals 13 residues. Germline CDR1 LNHDA, CDR2 SQIVND (reference sequence). TCRdb re-derived calls from the reads in MiXCR, one entry per CDR3 protein. The repertoire holds around 740,000 distinct CDR3 sequences, with 35% to 45% as singletons. This TCR was recovered from a human donor in good health (CMV status not recorded). Some clones in this sample may be carry-over from other donors' samples. The rearrangement uses TRBV19 and TRBJ1-1, with TRBD1 as a possible D gene (6 bases). Input material: PBMCs. CDR3 nucleotide sequence: TGTGCCAGTACCCAAGACAGGCACAATGAAGCTTTCTTT. It translates to CASTQDRHNEAFF.